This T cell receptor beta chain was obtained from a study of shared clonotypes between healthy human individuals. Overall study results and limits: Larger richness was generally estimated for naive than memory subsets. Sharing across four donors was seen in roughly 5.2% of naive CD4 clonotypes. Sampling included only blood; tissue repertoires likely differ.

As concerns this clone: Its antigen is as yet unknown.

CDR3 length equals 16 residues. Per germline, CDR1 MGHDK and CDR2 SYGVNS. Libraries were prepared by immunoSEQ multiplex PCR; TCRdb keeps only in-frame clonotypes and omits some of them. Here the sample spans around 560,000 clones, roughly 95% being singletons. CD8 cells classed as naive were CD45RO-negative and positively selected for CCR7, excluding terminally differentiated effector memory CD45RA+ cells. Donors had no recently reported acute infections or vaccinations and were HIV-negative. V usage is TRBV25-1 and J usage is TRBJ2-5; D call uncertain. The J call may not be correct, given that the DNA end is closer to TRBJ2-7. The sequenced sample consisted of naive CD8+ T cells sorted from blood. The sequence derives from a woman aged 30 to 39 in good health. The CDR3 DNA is TGTGCCAGCAGTGATTCGTCAGCGCCGTACTCCTACGAGCAGTACTTC. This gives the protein CASSDSSAPYSYEQYF.